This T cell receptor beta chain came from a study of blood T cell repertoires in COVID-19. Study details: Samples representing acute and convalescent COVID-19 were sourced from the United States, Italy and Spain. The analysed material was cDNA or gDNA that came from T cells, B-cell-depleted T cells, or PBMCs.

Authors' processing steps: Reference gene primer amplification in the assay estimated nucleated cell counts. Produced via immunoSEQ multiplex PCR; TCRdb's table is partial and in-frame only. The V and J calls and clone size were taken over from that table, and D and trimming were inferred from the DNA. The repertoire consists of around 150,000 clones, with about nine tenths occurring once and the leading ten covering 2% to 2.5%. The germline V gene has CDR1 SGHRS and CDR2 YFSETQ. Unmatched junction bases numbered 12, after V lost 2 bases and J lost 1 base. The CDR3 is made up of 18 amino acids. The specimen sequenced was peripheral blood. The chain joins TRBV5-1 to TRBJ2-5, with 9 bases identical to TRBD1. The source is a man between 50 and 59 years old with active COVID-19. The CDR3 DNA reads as TGCGCCAGCAGCTTAAACCCCGGGACAGGGACTATCCAAGAGACCCAGTACTTC. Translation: CASSLNPGTGTIQETQYF.